Each of the 24 T cell receptor beta chains below was sequenced from the same sample in a study of T cells in Graves' hyperthyroidism and ophthalmopathy. What was amplified from RNA transcripts were TCR beta CDR3 regions. During a first-round RT-PCR of the TCR CDR3, the HTBI primer set was used. In TCRdb, the multiplex PCR reads were re-called with MiXCR into one record per CDR3 protein. In the table there are around 300,000 distinct CDR3 sequences, roughly a fifth of which are singletons. Sequenced material: blood. The source of these receptors is a man aged 50 or older with Graves' ophthalmopathy.

The chain combines TRBV27 with TRBJ2-7, with TRBD1 identical over 9 bases. The junction had 12 bases not matched to a gene; V was cut back by 5 bases and J by 1 base. Germline V CDR1 and CDR2: MNHEY, SMNVEV (reference sequence). This CDR3 spans 17 amino acids. CDR3 sequence (DNA): TGTGCCAGCAGTGTCAGAGACCCGGGACAGGGATCCTACGAGCAGTACTTC. Protein product: CASSVRDPGQGSYEQYF.

The sample holds a few counts of this clonotype. The chain employs TRBV6-1 and TRBJ1-1; possible D gene TRBD1, 6 bases. Trimming shortened V by 7 bases and J by 1 base, and 19 bases separated the two germline ends. Per the germline V gene, CDR1 is MNHNS and CDR2 is SASEGT. The CDR3 runs to 16 residues. CDR3 sequence: CASTNWMGTRNTEAFF. The CDR3 bases are TGTGCCAGCACCAACTGGATGGGGACAAGGAACACTGAAGCTTTCTTT.

This clonotype was recorded many times. The chain has TRBV11-3 and TRBJ2-1; D not resolved. Per germline, CDR1 SGHNT and CDR2 YENEEA. The CDR3 is 14 amino acids. Trimming removed 0 bases from V and 8 bases from J, with 11 bases in between. DNA for the CDR3: TGTGCCAGCAGCTTAGATGTTCTAGGGCATGAGCAGTTCTTC. Its translation is CASSLDVLGHEQFF. The full variable domain, its missing parts supplied by reference TRBV11-3 and TRBJ2-1, is EAGVVQSPRYKIIEKKQPVAFWCNPISGHNTLYWYLQNLGQGPELLIRYENEEAVDDSQLPKDRFSAERLKGVDSTLKIQPAELGDSAVYLCASSLDVLGHEQFFGPGTRLTVL.

This clonotype was seen at least ten times. CDR3 sequence (DNA): TGTGCCAGCAGTGGGGCGGGAGGGCCGTTGGATGAGCAGTTCTTC. Translation gives CASSGAGGPLDEQFF. J is TRBJ2-1 and V is TRBV2, with 9 positions matching TRBD2. The CDR3 length is 15 residues. After removal of 4 bases from V and 8 bases from J, the junction contained 9 bases not matched to a gene. The germline CDR1 and CDR2 sequences are SNHLY and FYNNEI.

This clonotype was observed at least ten times. The V and J genes are TRBV11-3 and TRBJ2-1; 7 bases are shared with TRBD2. V was clipped by 4 bases and J by 0 bases; unmatched bases: 12. The CDR3 extends over 18 amino acids. In germline, CDR1 is SGHNT, CDR2 YENEEA. Written as DNA, the CDR3 is TGTGCCAGCAGCTCAACCCGCGGGAGTCTCGACTCCTACAATGAGCAGTTCTTC. Its translation is CASSSTRGSLDSYNEQFF. Variable domain in full (rest from reference TRBV11-3 and TRBJ2-1): EAGVVQSPRYKIIEKKQPVAFWCNPISGHNTLYWYLQNLGQGPELLIRYENEEAVDDSQLPKDRFSAERLKGVDSTLKIQPAELGDSAVYLCASSSTRGSLDSYNEQFFGPGTRLTVL.

This clonotype was seen a few times. The rearrangement joins TRBV12-3 or TRBV12-4 to TRBJ1-1; D not certain. The CDR3 has 12 residues. V lost 6 bases to trimming and J lost 9 bases, with 14 bases between them. The chain's CDR3 is CASSGGIKKAFF. As DNA, the CDR3 is TGTGCCAGCAGCGGCGGAATAAAAAAAGCTTTCTTT.

The chain combines TRBV5-1 with TRBJ2-7; D might be TRBD1 or TRBD2, each matching 5 bases. The CDR3 has 14 residues. V was clipped by 0 bases and J by 1 base, with 8 bases between them. CDR1 SGHRS and CDR2 YFSETQ come from the germline V gene. The DNA of the CDR3 is TGCGCCAGCAGCTTGGATGGGGGTTCCTACGAGCAGTACTTC. The encoded protein is CASSLDGGSYEQYF.

The V gene is TRBV9, the J gene TRBJ2-2; the D is unclear. The V gene lost 0 bases and the J gene lost 0 bases, with 6 bases spanning the gap. The CDR3 is 15 amino acids. Germline assignment: CDR1 SGDLS and CDR2 YYNGEE. CDR3 coding DNA: TGTGCCAGCAGCGTAGGGTCCGCGAACACCGGGGAGCTGTTTTTT. Encoded protein: CASSVGSANTGELFF.

The chain couples TRBV7-3 to TRBJ2-2; D may be TRBD1 (6 bases). Germline V lookup: CDR1 SGHTA, CDR2 FQGTGA. The CDR3 totals 14 residues. Trimming removed 2 bases from V and 8 bases from J, with 12 bases in between. In DNA form, the CDR3 reads TGTGCCAGCAGCTTAGTTATACAGGGAGGGGAGCTGTTTTTT. As protein: CASSLVIQGGELFF.

This chain joins TRBV9 and TRBJ2-2, with D maybe TRBD1 (5 bases). This CDR3 has 15 amino acids. Germline lookup yields CDR1 SGDLS and CDR2 YYNGEE. V lost 0 bases to trimming and J lost 4 bases, with 10 bases between them. CDR3 amino acids: CASSVAGARTGELFF. The CDR3 region has the DNA TGTGCCAGCAGCGTAGCTGGGGCGCGCACCGGGGAGCTGTTTTTT.

The chain combines TRBV13 with TRBJ2-3; weak D call: TRBD2 (6 bases). The CDR3 loop spans 18 amino acids. Germline V gene sequence: CDR1 PRHDT, CDR2 FYEKMQ (reference sequence). V was trimmed by 5 bases and J by 2 bases, leaving 23 bases between them. In DNA form, the CDR3 reads TGTGCCAGCAGCCTACTAGCAGGGCCGGCCCAGCCCACAGATACGCAGTATTTT. Translation: CASSLLAGPAQPTDTQYF.

This clonotype appeared many times. This chain uses TRBV5-1 with TRBJ2-1; D gene unclear. The CDR3 extends over 15 amino acids. The V end was cut by 0 bases, the J end by 3 bases, with 10 bases between. Looked up from germline, CDR1 is SGHRS and CDR2 is YFSETQ. Here the CDR3 reads CASSLEGLYYNEQFF. As DNA, the CDR3 is TGCGCCAGCAGCTTGGAAGGTCTATACTACAATGAGCAGTTCTTC. The full variable domain, its missing parts supplied by reference TRBV5-1 and TRBJ2-1, is KAGVTQTPRYLIKTRGQQVTLSCSPISGHRSVSWYQQTPGQGLQFLFEYFSETQRNKGNFPGRFSGRQFSNSRSEMNVSTLELGDSALYLCASSLEGLYYNEQFFGPGTRLTVL.

This clonotype has ten or more counts. The chain couples TRBV18 to TRBJ1-1; D gene unclear. The ends were cut back, 1 base at V and 1 base at J, with 13 bases in the middle. Germline CDR1 is KGHSH and CDR2 is LQKENI. CDR3 length equals 16 residues. CDR3 residues: CASSPRFPVGNTEAFF. CDR3 sequence (DNA): TGTGCCAGCTCACCACGATTTCCCGTGGGGAACACTGAAGCTTTCTTT.

This chain connects TRBV9 to TRBJ2-5, with 7 nucleotides matching TRBD2. Germline values: CDR1 SGDLS, CDR2 YYNGEE. The CDR3 contains 15 residues. The trim removed 1 base at V and 0 bases at J, leaving 3 bases unmatched. For the CDR3, the DNA is TGTGCCAGCAGCGTATCGGGACTACACCAAGAGACCCAGTACTTC. Encoded protein: CASSVSGLHQETQYF.

The table lists this clonotype with many counts. The rearrangement joins TRBV11-2 to TRBJ2-3, with TRBD2 matching over 10 bases. CDR1 and CDR2 from the germline V gene are SGHAT and FQNNGV. The length of the CDR3 is 15 residues. The trim removed 3 bases at V and 6 bases at J, leaving 6 bases unmatched. The CDR3 DNA reads as TGTGCCAGCAGCTTGCGAGCGGGAGGGTTGGATACGCAGTATTTT. As protein: CASSLRAGGLDTQYF.

The genes are TRBV3-1 and TRBJ1-2; D is ambiguous. Germline V CDR1 and CDR2: LGHDT, YNNKEL (reference sequence). The CDR3 sequence is 14 residues long. The V end was cut by 4 bases, the J end by 4 bases, with 13 bases between. CDR3 nucleotide sequence: TGTGCCAGCAGCCCCCAAACGCTCGGCTATGGCTACACCTTC. It translates to CASSPQTLGYGYTF.

The chain recombines TRBV7-2 with TRBJ2-3, with 11 bases identical to TRBD2. The germline gives CDR1 SGHTA, CDR2 FQGNSA. This CDR3 has 15 residues. J was trimmed by 14 bases and V by 6 bases; bases with no gene match: 16. The CDR3 region has the DNA TGTGCCAGCAGTCCCTTTAGCGGGAGGGCCCGGAGAGGGTATTTT. Its translation is CASSPFSGRARRGYF.

The J gene is TRBJ1-1, the V gene TRBV2; no firm D call. The V gene's germline CDR1 is SNHLY and CDR2 FYNNEI. This CDR3 region has 11 residues. V was clipped by 4 bases and J by 7 bases, with 7 bases between them. In DNA form, the CDR3 reads TGTGCCAGCAGTGGACTCAATGAAGCTTTCTTT. Translating it yields CASSGLNEAFF.

Ten or more counts support this clonotype. The rearrangement links TRBV3-1 to TRBJ2-2; D possibly matches TRBD1 or TRBD2 (6 bases each). Germline V lookup: CDR1 LGHDT, CDR2 YNNKEL (reference sequence). The CDR3 sequence is 16 residues long. V was cut by 8 bases and J by 7 bases, with 23 bases left in between. CDR3 loop: CASESNQGTSGGELFF. The DNA of the CDR3 is TGTGCCAGCGAGTCAAATCAGGGGACTTCGGGCGGGGAGCTGTTTTTT.

The gene calls are TRBV9 and TRBJ2-2; perhaps TRBD2 as D (5 bases). V lost 1 base and J lost 6, with 10 bases in between. CDR1 and CDR2 (germline): SGDLS, YYNGEE. The CDR3 totals 14 residues. CDR3 sequence: CASSVTPGAGELFF. DNA for the CDR3: TGTGCCAGCAGCGTAACCCCCGGGGCCGGGGAGCTGTTTTTT.

This clonotype was counted once. The chain carries TRBV5-1 and TRBJ2-2, with 8 nucleotides matching TRBD1. The length of the CDR3 is 16 residues. CDR1 SGHRS and CDR2 YFSETQ come from the germline V gene. The trim removed 3 bases at V and 6 bases at J, leaving 10 bases unmatched. In DNA, the CDR3 is TGCGCCAGCAGCTCCGGTCCCCTGGACAGGGCCGGGGAGCTGTTTTTT. As protein: CASSSGPLDRAGELFF.

This clonotype showed up many times. The chain combines TRBV11-3 with TRBJ2-1; D possibly corresponds to TRBD2 (7 bases). The V and J ends lost 5 bases and 10 bases respectively, with 15 bases between them. There are 13 residues in the CDR3. The germline V gene has CDR1 SGHNT and CDR2 YENEEA. CDR3 residues: CASSLWEGTEQFF. In DNA, the CDR3 is TGTGCCAGCAGCCTCTGGGAGGGGACAGAGCAGTTCTTC.

This clonotype has at least ten counts. The chain employs TRBV6-1 and TRBJ2-7, with a weak D call TRBD2 (6 bases). Trimming removed 2 bases from V and 6 bases from J, with 17 bases in between. CDR1 is MNHNS and CDR2 is SASEGT in the germline V gene. The CDR3 contains 15 residues. The CDR3 spells CASSESTRGLGEQYF. The CDR3 region has the DNA TGTGCCAGCAGTGAATCCACCCGGGGACTGGGCGAGCAGTACTTC.

The chain links TRBV27 to TRBJ2-1; 13 bases fit TRBD2. Germline CDR1 is MNHEY and CDR2 is SMNVEV (reference sequence). The CDR3 spans 22 residues. Germline trimming cut 8 bases from V and 3 bases from J; bases unmatched to any gene: 25. In DNA, the CDR3 is TGTGCCAGCGGTAGGACAGTGATCAAACTAGCGGGAGGGAAGGACTACTACAATGAGCAGTTCTTC. It is translated as CASGRTVIKLAGGKDYYNEQFF.